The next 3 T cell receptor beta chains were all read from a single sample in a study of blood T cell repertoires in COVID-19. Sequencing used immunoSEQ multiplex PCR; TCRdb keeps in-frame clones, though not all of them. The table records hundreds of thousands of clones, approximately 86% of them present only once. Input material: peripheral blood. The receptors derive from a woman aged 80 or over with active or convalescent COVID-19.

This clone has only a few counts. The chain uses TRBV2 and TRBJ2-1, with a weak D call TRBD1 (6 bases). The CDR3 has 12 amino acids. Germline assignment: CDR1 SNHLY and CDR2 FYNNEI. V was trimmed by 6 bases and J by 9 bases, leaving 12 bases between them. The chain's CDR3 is CASSAQGGEQFF. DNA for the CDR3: TGTGCCAGCAGCGCTCAAGGGGGTGAGCAGTTCTTC.

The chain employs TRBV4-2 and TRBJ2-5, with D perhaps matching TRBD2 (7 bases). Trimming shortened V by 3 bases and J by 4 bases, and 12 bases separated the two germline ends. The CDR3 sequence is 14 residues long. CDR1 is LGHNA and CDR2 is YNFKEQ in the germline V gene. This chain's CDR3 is CASSHPGGSETQYF. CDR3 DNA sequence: TGTGCCAGCAGCCACCCGGGGGGCTCAGAGACCCAGTACTTC.

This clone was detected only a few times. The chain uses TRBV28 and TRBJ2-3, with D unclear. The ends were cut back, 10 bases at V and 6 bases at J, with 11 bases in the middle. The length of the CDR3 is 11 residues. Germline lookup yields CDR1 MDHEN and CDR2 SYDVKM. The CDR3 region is CATNLWDTQYF. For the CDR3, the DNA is TGTGCCACCAACCTATGGGATACGCAGTATTTT. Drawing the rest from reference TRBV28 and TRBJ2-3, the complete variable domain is DVKVTQSSRYLVKRTGEKVFLECVQDMDHENMFWYRQDPGLGLRLIYFSYDVKMKEKGDIPEGYSVSREKKERFSLILESASTNQTSMYLCATNLWDTQYFGPGTRLTVL.